This TCR beta chain is from a study of T-cell reconstitution after alpha-beta-depleted transplantation in children. General observations from the study: After one year, T-cell counts and TCRbeta diversity mostly came from new T cells.

Unique molecular identifiers were incorporated into the prepared TCRbeta library. TCRdb analysed the PCR reads with MiXCR anew, one entry per CDR3 protein. Of hundreds of thousands of distinct CDR3 sequences in the sample, about 24% were seen once. As regards this clonotype: The antigen is unknown.

Trimming removed 0 bases from V and 2 bases from J, with 13 bases in between. This CDR3 is 16 amino acids long. Germline CDR1 reads MNHEY; CDR2 reads SMNVEV (reference sequence). This sample comprised PBMCs, mostly from graft donor cells, obtained 360 days after TCRalphabeta/CD19-depleted stem cell transplant. The V call is TRBV27, the J call TRBJ1-1, with D unclear. The clonotype originates from a female patient aged 2-10 years who had a stem cell transplant for congenital amegakaryocytic thrombocytopenia, so the T cells may come from the graft donor. This CDR3 is CASSLSWAVGNTEAFF. In DNA form, the CDR3 reads TGTGCCAGCAGTTTATCTTGGGCGGTAGGTAACACTGAAGCTTTCTTT.